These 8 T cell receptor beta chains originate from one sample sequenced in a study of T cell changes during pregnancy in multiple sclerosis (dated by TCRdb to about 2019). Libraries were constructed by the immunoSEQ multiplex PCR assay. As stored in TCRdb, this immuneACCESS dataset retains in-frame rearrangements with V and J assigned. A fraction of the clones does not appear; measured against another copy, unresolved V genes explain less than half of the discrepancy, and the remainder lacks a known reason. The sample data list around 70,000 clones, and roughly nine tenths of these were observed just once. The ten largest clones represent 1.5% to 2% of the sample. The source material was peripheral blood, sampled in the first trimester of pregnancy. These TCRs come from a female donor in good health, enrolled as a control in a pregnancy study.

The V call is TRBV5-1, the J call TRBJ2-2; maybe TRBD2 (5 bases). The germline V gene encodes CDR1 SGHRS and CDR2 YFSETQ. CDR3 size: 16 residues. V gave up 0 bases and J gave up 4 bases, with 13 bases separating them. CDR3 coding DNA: TGCGCCAGCAGCTTGGGGCCGGGGTCGGGCACCGGGGAGCTGTTTTTT. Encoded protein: CASSLGPGSGTGELFF.

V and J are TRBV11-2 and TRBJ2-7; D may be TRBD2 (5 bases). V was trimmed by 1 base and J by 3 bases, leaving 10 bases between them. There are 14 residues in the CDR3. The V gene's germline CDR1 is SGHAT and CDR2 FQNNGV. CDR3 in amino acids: CASSLGGQLYEQYF. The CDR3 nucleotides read TGTGCCAGCAGCTTAGGAGGGCAGCTCTACGAGCAGTACTTC.

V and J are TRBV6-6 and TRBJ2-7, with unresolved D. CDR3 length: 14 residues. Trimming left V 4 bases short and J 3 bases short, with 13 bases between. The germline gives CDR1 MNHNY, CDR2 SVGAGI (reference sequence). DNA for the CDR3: TGTGCCAGCAGTTCCCATACTACCGACTACGAGCAGTACTTC. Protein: CASSSHTTDYEQYF.

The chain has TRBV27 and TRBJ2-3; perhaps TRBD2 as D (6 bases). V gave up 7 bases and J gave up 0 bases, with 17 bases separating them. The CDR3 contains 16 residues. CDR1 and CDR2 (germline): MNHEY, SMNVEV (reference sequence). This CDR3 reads CASNKLALLSTDTQYF. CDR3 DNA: TGTGCCAGCAACAAACTAGCCCTACTTAGCACAGATACGCAGTATTTT.

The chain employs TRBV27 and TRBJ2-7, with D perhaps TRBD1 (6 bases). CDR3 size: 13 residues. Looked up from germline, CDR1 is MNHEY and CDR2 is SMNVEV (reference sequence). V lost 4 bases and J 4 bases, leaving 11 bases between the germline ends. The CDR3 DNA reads TGTGCCAGCAGTTCCGGACAGTCTTACGAGCAGTACTTC. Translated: CASSSGQSYEQYF.

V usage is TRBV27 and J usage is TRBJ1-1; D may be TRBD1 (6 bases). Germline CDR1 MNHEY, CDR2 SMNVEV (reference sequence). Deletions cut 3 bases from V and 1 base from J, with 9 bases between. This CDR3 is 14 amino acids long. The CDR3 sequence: CASSLVRGNTEAFF. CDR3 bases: TGTGCCAGCAGTTTGGTCAGGGGGAACACTGAAGCTTTCTTT.

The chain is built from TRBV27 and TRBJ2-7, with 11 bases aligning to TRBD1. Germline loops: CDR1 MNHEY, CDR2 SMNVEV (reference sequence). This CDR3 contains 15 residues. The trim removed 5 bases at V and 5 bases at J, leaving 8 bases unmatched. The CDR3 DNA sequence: TGTGCCAGCAGTGACACCGGGACAGGGGGTCACGAGCAGTACTTC. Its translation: CASSDTGTGGHEQYF.

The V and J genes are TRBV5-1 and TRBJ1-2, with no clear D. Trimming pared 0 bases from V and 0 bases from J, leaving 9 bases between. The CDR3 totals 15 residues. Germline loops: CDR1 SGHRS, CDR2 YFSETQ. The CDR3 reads CASSLAESPNYGYTF. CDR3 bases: TGCGCCAGCAGCTTGGCCGAGAGTCCTAACTATGGCTACACCTTC. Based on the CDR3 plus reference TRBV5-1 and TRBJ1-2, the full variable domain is KAGVTQTPRYLIKTRGQQVTLSCSPISGHRSVSWYQQTPGQGLQFLFEYFSETQRNKGNFPGRFSGRQFSNSRSEMNVSTLELGDSALYLCASSLAESPNYGYTFGSGTRLTVV.